This TCR beta chain was sequenced during a study of regulatory T cells in long-lasting Graves disease. This sample's time point: newly diagnosed GD, antithyroid drugs for less than 3 months. Following extraction of RNA from PBMCs, that RNA was used to make the TCR library. Germline trimming cut 1 base from V and 2 bases from J; bases unmatched to any gene: 10. The CDR3 has 18 amino acids. Looked up from germline, CDR1 is KGHSH and CDR2 is LQKENI. Notes on this clonotype: The antigen remains unidentified. A much larger clone differs from this one at a single base, so this may be a read error. The conserved phenylalanine or tryptophan is not found at the CDR3 terminus, so this likely reflects a read error.

Researchers made TCR beta libraries by using iRepertoire HTBI primers and running Arm-PCR on CDR3 regions. MiXCR, run by TCRdb on the multiplex PCR reads, gives a single entry per CDR3 protein. The table records some 350,000 distinct CDR3 sequences, 15% to 20% of them present only once. Findings of the study overall: In persistent patients, shared public clonotypes (2,741) outnumbered those in new patients (approximately 880).

These data also featured in a second study, about T cells in Graves' hyperthyroidism and ophthalmopathy. This second study says: The TCR CDR3 first-round RT-PCR relied on the HTBI primer set. Blood held most thyroid clonotypes expanded above 0.001 frequency. Ophthalmopathy was distinguished from stable hyperthyroidism by 13 V-J signatures.

Material: peripheral blood mononuclear cells (PBMCs), obtained at new diagnosis, from a patient treated with antithyroid drugs. This clonotype was sampled from a woman younger than 35 with Graves disease. The chain combines TRBV18 with TRBJ2-4, with 8 bases identical to TRBD1. CDR3 nucleotide sequence: TGTGCCAGCTCACCACTGAGACAGGGGTCGCTATCCAAAAACATTCAGTACCTC. Translation gives CASSPLRQGSLSKNIQYL.